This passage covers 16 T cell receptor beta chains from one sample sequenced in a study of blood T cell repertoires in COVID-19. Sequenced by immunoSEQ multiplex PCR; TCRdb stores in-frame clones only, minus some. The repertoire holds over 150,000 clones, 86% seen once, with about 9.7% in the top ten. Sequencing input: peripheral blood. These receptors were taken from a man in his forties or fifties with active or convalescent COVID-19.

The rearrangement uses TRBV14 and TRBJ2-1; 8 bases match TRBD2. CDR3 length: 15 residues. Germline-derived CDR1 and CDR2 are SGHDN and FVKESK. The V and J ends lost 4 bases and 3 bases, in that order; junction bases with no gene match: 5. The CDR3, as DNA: TGTGCCAGCAGCCTTGTAGCGGGGTTCTACAATGAGCAGTTCTTC. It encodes CASSLVAGFYNEQFF.

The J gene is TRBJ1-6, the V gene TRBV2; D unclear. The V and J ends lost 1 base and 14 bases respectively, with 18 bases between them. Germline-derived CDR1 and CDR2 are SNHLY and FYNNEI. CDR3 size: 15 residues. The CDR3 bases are TGTGCCAGCAGTGAAGGGCCCGAGACCCGGGTTACCCTCCACTTT. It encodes CASSEGPETRVTLHF.

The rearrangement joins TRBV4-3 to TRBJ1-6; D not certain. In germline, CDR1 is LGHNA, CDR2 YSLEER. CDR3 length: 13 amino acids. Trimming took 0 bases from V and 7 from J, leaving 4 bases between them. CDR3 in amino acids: CASSQDLNSPLHF. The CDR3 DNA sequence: TGCGCCAGCAGCCAAGACTTGAATTCACCCCTCCACTTT.

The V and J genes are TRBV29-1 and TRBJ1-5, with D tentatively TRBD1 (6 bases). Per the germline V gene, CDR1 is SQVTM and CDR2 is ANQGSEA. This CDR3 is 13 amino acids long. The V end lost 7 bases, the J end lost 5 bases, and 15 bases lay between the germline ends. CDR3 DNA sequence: TGCAGCGAAGGGGGGGGAGGGGATCAGCCCCAGCATTTT. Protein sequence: CSEGGGGDQPQHF.

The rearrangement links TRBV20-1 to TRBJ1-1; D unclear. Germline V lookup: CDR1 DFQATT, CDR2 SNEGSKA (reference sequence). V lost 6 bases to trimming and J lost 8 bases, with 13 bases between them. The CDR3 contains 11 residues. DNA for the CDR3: TGCAGTGCCCGGGCCCGCGGGGAAGCTTTCTTT. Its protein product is CSARARGEAFF.

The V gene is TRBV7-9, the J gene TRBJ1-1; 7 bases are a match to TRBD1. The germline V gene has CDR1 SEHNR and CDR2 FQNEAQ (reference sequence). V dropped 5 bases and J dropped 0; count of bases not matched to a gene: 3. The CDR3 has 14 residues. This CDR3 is CASSPTGVNTEAFF. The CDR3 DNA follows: TGTGCCAGCAGCCCTACAGGGGTGAACACTGAAGCTTTCTTT.

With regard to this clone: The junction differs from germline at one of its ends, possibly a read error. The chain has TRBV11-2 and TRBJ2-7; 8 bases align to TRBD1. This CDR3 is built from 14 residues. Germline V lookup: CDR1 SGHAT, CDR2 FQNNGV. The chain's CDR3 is CASSLDSTDRVPCF. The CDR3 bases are TGTGCCAGCAGCTTAGATTCGACGGACAGGGTCCCTTGCTTC.

The DNA of the CDR3 is TGTGCCAGCAGCCGACAGACTAGCAGCCTCACAGATACGCAGTATTTT. Translation: CASSRQTSSLTDTQYF. The gene calls are TRBV3-1 (or the pseudogene TRBV3-2) and TRBJ2-3; 7 bases map to TRBD2. Germline CDR1 LGHDT, CDR2 YNNKEL (reference sequence). The CDR3 consists of 16 residues. Unmatched junction bases numbered 9, after V lost 4 bases and J lost 2 bases.

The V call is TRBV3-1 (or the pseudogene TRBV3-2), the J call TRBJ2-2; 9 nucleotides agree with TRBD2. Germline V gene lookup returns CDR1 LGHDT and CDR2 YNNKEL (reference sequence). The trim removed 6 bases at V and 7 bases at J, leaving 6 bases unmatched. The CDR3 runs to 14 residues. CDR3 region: CASSPGTSFGELFF. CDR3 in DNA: TGTGCCAGCAGTCCCGGGACTAGCTTCGGGGAGCTGTTTTTT.

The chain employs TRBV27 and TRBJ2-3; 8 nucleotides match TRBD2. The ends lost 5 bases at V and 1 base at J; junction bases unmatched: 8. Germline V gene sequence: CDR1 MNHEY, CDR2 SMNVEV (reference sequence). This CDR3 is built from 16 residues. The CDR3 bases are TGTGCCAGCAGTCCCCGGGGTAGCGGGGGCACAGATACGCAGTATTTT. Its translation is CASSPRGSGGTDTQYF.

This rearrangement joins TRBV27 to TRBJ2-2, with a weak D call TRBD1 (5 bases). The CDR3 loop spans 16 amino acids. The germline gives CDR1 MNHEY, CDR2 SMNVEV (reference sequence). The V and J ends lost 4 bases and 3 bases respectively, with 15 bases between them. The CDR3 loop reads CASSSRTFWDTGELFF. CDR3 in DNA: TGTGCCAGCAGTTCAAGGACATTTTGGGACACCGGGGAGCTGTTTTTT.

The CDR3 loop reads CASSSPGTGVSYGYTF. Here the CDR3 DNA reads TGTGCCAGCAGTTCGCCCGGGACAGGGGTTTCCTATGGCTACACCTTC. The chain uses TRBV6-2 or TRBV6-3 and TRBJ1-2, with TRBD1 matching over 10 bases. V dropped 4 bases and J dropped 4; count of bases not matched to a gene: 9. From germline, CDR1 is MNHEY and CDR2 SVGEGT. The CDR3 runs to 16 residues.

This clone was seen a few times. CDR3 loop: CASSLASTGELFF. The CDR3 region has the DNA TGTGCCAGCAGCTTAGCCAGCACCGGGGAGCTGTTTTTT. The V call is TRBV7-2, the J call TRBJ2-2; no clear D. The CDR3 runs 13 residues. V was pared by 0 bases and J by 4 bases, with 3 bases between. Germline V gene sequence: CDR1 SGHTA, CDR2 FQGNSA.

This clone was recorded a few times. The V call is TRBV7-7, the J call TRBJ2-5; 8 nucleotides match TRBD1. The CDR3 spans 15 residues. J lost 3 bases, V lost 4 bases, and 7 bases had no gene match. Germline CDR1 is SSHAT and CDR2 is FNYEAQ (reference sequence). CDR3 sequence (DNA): TGTGCCAGCAGCTATGGACAGGGTACCGAAGAGACCCAGTACTTC. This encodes CASSYGQGTEETQYF.

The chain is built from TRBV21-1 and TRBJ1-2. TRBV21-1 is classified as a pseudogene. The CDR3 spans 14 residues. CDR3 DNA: TGTGCCAGCAGCAGCCACCGGGTATTGTGGGGCTACACCTTC. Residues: CASSSHRVLWGYTF.

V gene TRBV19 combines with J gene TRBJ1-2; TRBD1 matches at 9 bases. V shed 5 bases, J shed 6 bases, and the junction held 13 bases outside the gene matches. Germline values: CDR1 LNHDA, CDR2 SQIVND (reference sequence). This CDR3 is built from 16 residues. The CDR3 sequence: CASSLVDRGVLDGYTF. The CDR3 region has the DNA TGTGCCAGTAGTCTTGTGGACAGGGGCGTTCTCGATGGCTACACCTTC.